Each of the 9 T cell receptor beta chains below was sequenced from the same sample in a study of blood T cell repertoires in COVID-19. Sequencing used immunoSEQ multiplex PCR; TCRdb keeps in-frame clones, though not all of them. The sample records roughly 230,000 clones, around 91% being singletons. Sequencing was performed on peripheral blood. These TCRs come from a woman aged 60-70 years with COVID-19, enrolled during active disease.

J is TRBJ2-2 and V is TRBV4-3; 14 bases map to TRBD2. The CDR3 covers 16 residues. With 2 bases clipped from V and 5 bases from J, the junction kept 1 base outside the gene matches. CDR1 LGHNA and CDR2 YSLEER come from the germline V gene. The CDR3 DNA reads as TGCGCCAGCAGCCAAAGACTAGCGGGAGGGACCGGGGAGCTGTTTTTT. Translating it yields CASSQRLAGGTGELFF.

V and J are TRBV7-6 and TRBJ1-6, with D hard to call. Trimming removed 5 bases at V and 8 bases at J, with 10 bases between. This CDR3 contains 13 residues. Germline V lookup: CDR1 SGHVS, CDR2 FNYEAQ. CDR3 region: CASSTSPDSPLHF. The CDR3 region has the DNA TGTGCCAGCAGCACTTCCCCGGATTCACCCCTCCACTTT. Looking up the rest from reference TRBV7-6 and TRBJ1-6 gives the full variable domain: GAGVSQSPRYKVTKRGQDVALRCDPISGHVSLYWYRQALGQGPEFLTYFNYEAQQDKSGLPNDRFSAERPEGSISTLTIQRTEQRDSAMYRCASSTSPDSPLHFGNGTRLTVT.

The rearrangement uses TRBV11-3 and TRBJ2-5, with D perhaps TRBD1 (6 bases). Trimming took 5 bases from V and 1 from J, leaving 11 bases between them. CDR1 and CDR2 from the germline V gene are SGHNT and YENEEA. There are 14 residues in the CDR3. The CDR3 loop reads CASSARQAQETQYF. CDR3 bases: TGTGCCAGCAGCGCAAGACAGGCCCAAGAGACCCAGTACTTC.

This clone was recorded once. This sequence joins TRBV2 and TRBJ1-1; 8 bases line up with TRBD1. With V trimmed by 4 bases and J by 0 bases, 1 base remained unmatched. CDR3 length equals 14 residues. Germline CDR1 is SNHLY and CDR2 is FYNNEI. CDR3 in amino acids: CASSVDRVNTEAFF. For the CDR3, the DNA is TGTGCCAGCAGTGTGGACAGGGTGAACACTGAAGCTTTCTTT. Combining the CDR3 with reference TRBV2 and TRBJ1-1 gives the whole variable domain EPEVTQTPSHQVTQMGQEVILRCVPISNHLYFYWYRQILGQKVEFLVSFYNNEISEKSEIFDDQFSVERPDGSNFTLKIRSTKLEDSAMYFCASSVDRVNTEAFFGQGTRLTVV.

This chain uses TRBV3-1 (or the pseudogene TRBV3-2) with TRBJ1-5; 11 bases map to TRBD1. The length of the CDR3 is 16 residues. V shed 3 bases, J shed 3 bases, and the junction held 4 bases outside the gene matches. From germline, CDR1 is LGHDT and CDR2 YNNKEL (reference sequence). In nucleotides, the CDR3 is TGTGCCAGCAGCCATGGGACAGGGGGTAACAATCAGCCCCAGCATTTT. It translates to CASSHGTGGNNQPQHF.

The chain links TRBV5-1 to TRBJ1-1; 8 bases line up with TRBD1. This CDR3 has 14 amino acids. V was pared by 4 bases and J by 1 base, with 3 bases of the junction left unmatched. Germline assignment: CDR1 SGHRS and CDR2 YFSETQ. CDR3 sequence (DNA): TGCGCCAGCAGCGTTACAGGGGGGAACACTGAAGCTTTCTTT. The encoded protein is CASSVTGGNTEAFF. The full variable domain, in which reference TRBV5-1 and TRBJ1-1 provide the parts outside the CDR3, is KAGVTQTPRYLIKTRGQQVTLSCSPISGHRSVSWYQQTPGQGLQFLFEYFSETQRNKGNFPGRFSGRQFSNSRSEMNVSTLELGDSALYLCASSVTGGNTEAFFGQGTRLTVV.

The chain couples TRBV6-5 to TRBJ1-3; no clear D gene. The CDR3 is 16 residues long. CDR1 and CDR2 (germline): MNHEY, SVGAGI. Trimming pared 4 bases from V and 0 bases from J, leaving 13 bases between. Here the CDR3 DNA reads TGTGCCAGCAGTTCCTCGACTGTCCTCTCTGGAAACACCATATATTTT. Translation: CASSSSTVLSGNTIYF.

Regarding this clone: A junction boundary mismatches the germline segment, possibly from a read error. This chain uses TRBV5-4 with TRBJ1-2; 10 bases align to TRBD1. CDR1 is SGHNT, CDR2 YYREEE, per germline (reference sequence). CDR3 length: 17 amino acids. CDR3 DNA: TGTGTCAGCAGCTTGGGGACAGGGGTTTTATTTATTGATGGCTACACCTTC. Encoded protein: CVSSLGTGVLFIDGYTF.

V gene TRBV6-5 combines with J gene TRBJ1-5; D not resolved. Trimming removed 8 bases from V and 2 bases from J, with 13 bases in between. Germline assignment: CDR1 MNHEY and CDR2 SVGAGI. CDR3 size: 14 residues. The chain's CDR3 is CASQEGYGNQPQHF. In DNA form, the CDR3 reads TGTGCCAGCCAGGAAGGATATGGCAATCAGCCCCAGCATTTT.